These 26 T cell receptor beta chains were sequenced from one sample in a study of blood T cell repertoires in COVID-19. Assay used: immunoSEQ multiplex PCR; TCRdb lists only in-frame clones, some missing. The data contain 35,000 to 45,000 clones, 65% to 90% of them seen just once; the ten biggest clones take up 9.9%. Sequenced material: peripheral blood. These receptors were taken from a human donor in a cohort sampled during active COVID-19.

The chain combines TRBV10-3 with TRBJ2-1; 11 nucleotides match TRBD2. The CDR3 extends over 17 amino acids. CDR1 ENHRY and CDR2 SYGVKD come from the germline V gene. The trim removed 3 bases at V and 10 bases at J, leaving 14 bases unmatched. CDR3 sequence: CAISDPVSGRVLGEQFF. CDR3 nucleotides: TGTGCCATCAGTGACCCCGTTAGCGGGAGGGTGCTGGGGGAGCAGTTCTTC.

This clone is medium-sized within its sample. V is TRBV6-5 and J is TRBJ1-3, with a tentative D call TRBD1 (5 bases). V was pared by 6 bases and J by 2 bases, with 14 bases between. This CDR3 comprises 15 residues. Germline CDR1 and CDR2: MNHEY and SVGAGI. The CDR3 region has the DNA TGTGCCAGCAGAATCCAGGTGGGGCCTGGAAACACCATATATTTT. Translated: CASRIQVGPGNTIYF.

This chain links TRBV10-3 with TRBJ2-2; TRBD1 matches at 7 bases. Germline CDR1 reads ENHRY; CDR2 reads SYGVKD. The CDR3 contains 14 residues. V gave up 11 bases and J gave up 0 bases; unmatched junction bases: 6. CDR3 nucleotide sequence: TGTGCCGCAAGACAGGGAGCGAACACCGGGGAGCTGTTTTTT. Protein product: CAARQGANTGELFF.

V usage is TRBV15 and J usage is TRBJ2-3, with 7 bases identical to TRBD2. The germline V gene has CDR1 LNHNV and CDR2 YYDKDF (reference sequence). This CDR3 is built from 16 residues. V lost 3 bases to trimming and J lost 2 bases; unmatched junction nucleotides: 8. The CDR3 loop reads CATSRGPGGPTDTQYF. As DNA, the CDR3 is TGTGCCACCAGCAGGGGACCGGGGGGTCCCACAGATACGCAGTATTTT.

The chain uses TRBV5-1 and TRBJ2-5, with 8 bases identical to TRBD1. The germline V gene encodes CDR1 SGHRS and CDR2 YFSETQ. V lost 8 bases and J lost 5; bases outside the gene matches: 8. CDR3 length: 13 amino acids. As DNA, the CDR3 is TGCGCCAGGAGGACAGGGTTGTTGGAGACCCAGTACTTC. Protein sequence: CARRTGLLETQYF.

The chain uses TRBV9 and TRBJ1-3; D perhaps matches TRBD1 (6 bases). Between the trimmed V and J ends, which lost 4 bases and 2 bases, there was a span of 16 bases. Germline V gene data show CDR1 as SGDLS and CDR2 as YYNGEE. The CDR3 totals 16 residues. The CDR3 loop is CASSQLEAGAGNTIYF. CDR3 DNA: TGTGCCAGCAGCCAGTTGGAGGCAGGGGCTGGAAACACCATATATTTT. The full variable domain, completed using reference TRBV9 and TRBJ1-3, is DSGVTQTPKHLITATGQRVTLRCSPRSGDLSVYWYQQSLDQGLQFLIQYYNGEERAKGNILERFSAQQFPDLHSELNLSSLELGDSALYFCASSQLEAGAGNTIYFGEGSWLTVV.

This rearrangement joins TRBV7-9 to TRBJ2-7, with 11 bases identical to TRBD1. V was clipped by 10 bases and J by 5 bases; unmatched bases: 7. CDR3 length: 13 amino acids. Germline-derived CDR1 and CDR2 are SEHNR and FQNEAQ (reference sequence). CDR3 sequence reads: CAMTRTGGDEQYF. The CDR3 DNA reads TGTGCCATGACGAGGACAGGGGGCGACGAGCAGTACTTC.

This chain links TRBV19 with TRBJ1-2, with no clear D. The germline CDR1 and CDR2 sequences are LNHDA and SQIVND (reference sequence). V was cut by 7 bases and J by 4 bases, with 13 bases left in between. The CDR3 spans 13 residues. CDR3 nucleotide sequence: TGTGCCAGTACTCCCTCAAACGGCTATGGCTACACCTTC. Its translation: CASTPSNGYGYTF.

The CDR3 protein is CASSLVPAGSNTEAFF. The CDR3 DNA is TGTGCCAGCAGCTTAGTCCCGGCAGGGTCGAACACTGAAGCTTTCTTT. V is TRBV7-3 and J is TRBJ1-1; D possibly corresponds to TRBD1 (5 bases). The CDR3 sequence is 16 residues long. Trimming removed 2 bases from V and 1 base from J, with 14 bases in between. Germline V gene lookup returns CDR1 SGHTA and CDR2 FQGTGA.

Points on this clone: The same CDR3 is also encoded by other DNA sequences in this sample. The V call is TRBV3-1 (or the pseudogene TRBV3-2), the J call TRBJ2-4; D ambiguous. CDR1 is LGHDT, CDR2 YNNKEL, per germline (reference sequence). The V gene lost 1 base and the J gene lost 0 bases, with 4 bases spanning the gap. The CDR3 loop spans 14 amino acids. The CDR3 is CASSQAVAKNIQYF. The CDR3 region has the DNA TGTGCCAGCAGCCAAGCTGTAGCCAAAAACATTCAGTACTTC.

This chain connects TRBV9 to TRBJ1-2; D remains ambiguous. V shed 3 bases and J shed 7 bases, with 13 bases lying between them. The CDR3 loop spans 13 amino acids. Germline values: CDR1 SGDLS, CDR2 YYNGEE. The CDR3 DNA follows: TGTGCCAGCAGCGCCCAGACGGAGACTGGCTACACCTTC. Translated: CASSAQTETGYTF.

This chain links TRBV10-3 with TRBJ1-2, with D unclear. CDR1 is ENHRY and CDR2 is SYGVKD in the germline V gene. This CDR3 is built from 13 residues. Trimming took off 7 bases at V and 2 bases at J, with 11 bases between the two ends. The CDR3 here is CAINPGGNYGYTF. CDR3 sequence (DNA): TGTGCCATCAACCCGGGAGGGAACTATGGCTACACCTTC.

This chain links TRBV2 with TRBJ2-2; 10 bases map to TRBD2. Germline V CDR1 and CDR2: SNHLY, FYNNEI. V lost 7 bases and J lost 8; bases outside the gene matches: 16. The length of the CDR3 is 17 residues. The CDR3 DNA reads as TGTGCCAGCATTAAGGGTGCTAGCGGGAGTTTTTCTGGGGAGCTGTTTTTT. It is translated as CASIKGASGSFSGELFF.

The chain recombines TRBV5-5 with TRBJ1-5; TRBD1 might be the D (5 bases). The germline V gene encodes CDR1 SGHKS and CDR2 YYEKEE (reference sequence). The CDR3 sequence is 14 residues long. Trimming took off 0 bases at V and 3 bases at J, with 7 bases between the two ends. CDR3 sequence (DNA): TGTGCCAGCAGCTTGGGGGGCCCCAATCAGCCCCAGCATTTT. It translates to CASSLGGPNQPQHF.

The rearrangement joins TRBV11-2 to TRBJ1-1; 8 positions agree with TRBD1. CDR3 length: 17 residues. After removal of 3 bases from V and 6 bases from J, the junction contained 15 bases not matched to a gene. Looked up from germline, CDR1 is SGHAT and CDR2 is FQNNGV. For the CDR3, the DNA is TGTGCCAGCAGCTTTTCACACCATCGACAGGGGAGGGCTGAAGCTTTCTTT. Its translation: CASSFSHHRQGRAEAFF. The variable domain in full, completed from reference TRBV11-2 and TRBJ1-1, reads EAGVAQSPRYKIIEKRQSVAFWCNPISGHATLYWYQQILGQGPKLLIQFQNNGVVDDSQLPKDRFSAERLKGVDSTLKIQPAKLEDSAVYLCASSFSHHRQGRAEAFFGQGTRLTVV.

For this clone: A junction end diverges from the germline sequence, so it may reflect a read error. This chain joins TRBV13 and TRBJ2-3; TRBD2 agrees at 11 bases. Germline CDR1 reads PRHDT; CDR2 reads FYEKMQ (reference sequence). The CDR3 is 17 amino acids. This chain's CDR3 is CASTLAGGPSNADTQYF. CDR3 nucleotide sequence: TGTGCCAGCACCTTAGCGGGAGGGCCCTCGAACGCAGATACGCAGTATTTT.

The V call is TRBV7-8, the J call TRBJ1-2, with 11 bases matching TRBD1. This CDR3 region has 18 residues. The germline gives CDR1 SGHVS, CDR2 FQNEAQ. The junction had 12 bases not matched to a gene; V was cut back by 1 base and J by 5 bases. The CDR3 sequence is CASSLVPGQGGFGYGYTF. CDR3 DNA sequence: TGTGCCAGCAGCTTAGTGCCGGGACAGGGGGGTTTTGGGTATGGCTACACCTTC. Using reference TRBV7-8 and TRBJ1-2 for the parts outside the CDR3, the full variable domain is GAGVSQSPRYKVAKRGQDVALRCDPISGHVSLFWYQQALGQGPEFLTYFQNEAQLDKSGLPSDRFFAERPEGSVSTLKIQRTQQEDSAVYLCASSLVPGQGGFGYGYTFGSGTRLTVV.

The chain joins TRBV29-1 to TRBJ1-1; D is perhaps TRBD1 (6 bases). There are 13 residues in the CDR3. Looked up from germline, CDR1 is SQVTM and CDR2 is ANQGSEA. V was cut by 6 bases and J by 1 base, with 12 bases left in between. For the CDR3, the DNA is TGCAGCGTATCTTCGACAGGGAACACTGAAGCTTTCTTT. It yields the protein CSVSSTGNTEAFF. The whole variable domain, remainder taken from reference TRBV29-1 and TRBJ1-1, is SAVISQKPSRDICQRGTSLTIQCQVDSQVTMMFWYRQQPGQSLTLIATANQGSEATYESGFVIDKFPISRPNLTFSTLTVSNMSPEDSSIYLCSVSSTGNTEAFFGQGTRLTVV.

V gene TRBV3-1 (or the pseudogene TRBV3-2) combines with J gene TRBJ1-2; tentative D call: TRBD1 (6 bases). Germline V CDR1 and CDR2: LGHDT, YNNKEL (reference sequence). V lost 4 bases to trimming and J lost 4 bases, with 13 bases between them. The CDR3 contains 14 residues. This CDR3 is CASSPGGGGYGYTF. The DNA of the CDR3 is TGTGCCAGCAGCCCCGGGGGGGGCGGCTATGGCTACACCTTC.

The chain recombines TRBV6-6 with TRBJ1-6; D ambiguous. Germline V gene lookup returns CDR1 MNHNY and CDR2 SVGAGI (reference sequence). Trimming removed 4 bases at V and 7 bases at J, with 11 bases between. The CDR3 runs to 14 residues. The CDR3 DNA is TGTGCCAGCAGTTTCGACACTGGCAATTCACCCCTCCACTTT. Amino acids: CASSFDTGNSPLHF.

The CDR3 region is CASSVRVMETQYF. As DNA, the CDR3 is TGTGCCAGCAGCGTGAGGGTAATGGAGACCCAGTACTTC. V gene TRBV11-1 combines with J gene TRBJ2-5; possibly TRBD2 for D (5 bases). Deletions cut 5 bases from V and 5 bases from J, with 12 bases between. Germline CDR1 and CDR2: SGHAT and FQDESV (reference sequence). The CDR3 has 13 residues.

This rearrangement joins TRBV14 to TRBJ2-2; D not certain. The V and J ends lost 1 base and 8 bases respectively, with 11 bases between them. The CDR3 runs 14 residues. The germline V gene has CDR1 SGHDN and CDR2 FVKESK. The chain's CDR3 is CASSQVERRGELFF. CDR3 nucleotide sequence: TGTGCCAGCAGCCAAGTAGAAAGGCGGGGGGAGCTGTTTTTT.

The rearrangement links TRBV5-1 to TRBJ1-4; 7 bases map to TRBD1. Trimming took 4 bases from V and 5 from J; bases not matched to a gene: 5. The length of the CDR3 is 14 residues. Germline loops: CDR1 SGHRS, CDR2 YFSETQ. CDR3 in amino acids: CASSLGQQNEKLFF. The CDR3 DNA follows: TGCGCCAGCAGCCTGGGACAGCAAAATGAAAAACTGTTTTTT.

The V and J genes are TRBV6-5 and TRBJ1-1, with 7 bases aligning to TRBD1. Looked up from germline, CDR1 is MNHEY and CDR2 is SVGAGI. The CDR3 contains 14 residues. J was trimmed by 3 bases and V by 6 bases; bases with no gene match: 7. The CDR3 DNA is TGTGCCAGCAGAATTACAGGGGCTCACACTGAAGCTTTCTTT. Protein sequence: CASRITGAHTEAFF.

This rearrangement joins TRBV10-3 to TRBJ2-3; TRBD2 matches 10 bases. CDR3 length: 15 residues. Losses at the gene ends were 4 bases for V and 3 bases for J; bases not matched to a gene: 4. The germline gives CDR1 ENHRY, CDR2 SYGVKD. The CDR3 DNA reads as TGTGCCATCAGTGGAAGTAGCGGGAGGACAGATACGCAGTATTTT. Its translation: CAISGSSGRTDTQYF.

CDR3 residues: CASSPTGTGVSLAFF. The CDR3 DNA follows: TGTGCCAGCAGTCCCACCGGGACAGGGGTGAGTCTAGCTTTCTTT. V is TRBV27 and J is TRBJ1-1; 10 nucleotides align to TRBD1. V was pared by 5 bases and J by 10 bases, with 13 bases of the junction left unmatched. The CDR3 spans 15 residues. Germline V lookup: CDR1 MNHEY, CDR2 SMNVEV (reference sequence).